The sequence of this T cell receptor (beta chain) was determined in a study of T-cell reconstitution after alpha-beta-depleted transplantation in children. Preparation of the TCRbeta library used unique molecular identifiers. MiXCR was run by TCRdb on the PCR reads, yielding one entry per CDR3 protein. Seen here are roughly 500,000 distinct CDR3 sequences, around 18% observed once, and the top ten hold roughly 3.3%. Trimming shortened V by 4 bases and J by 1 base, and 11 bases separated the two germline ends. This CDR3 has 14 residues. Looked up from germline, CDR1 is MNHEY and CDR2 is SMNVEV (reference sequence).

Sequencing used PBMCs from the stem cell graft donor, obtained from the stem cell graft. The sequence was obtained from a human donor who donated a stem cell graft to a child with acute lymphoblastic leukemia. The chain combines TRBV27 with TRBJ2-7; D is undetermined. This CDR3 reads CASSSGRSSYEQYF. The DNA of the CDR3 is TGTGCCAGCAGTTCAGGACGGAGTTCCTACGAGCAGTACTTC.